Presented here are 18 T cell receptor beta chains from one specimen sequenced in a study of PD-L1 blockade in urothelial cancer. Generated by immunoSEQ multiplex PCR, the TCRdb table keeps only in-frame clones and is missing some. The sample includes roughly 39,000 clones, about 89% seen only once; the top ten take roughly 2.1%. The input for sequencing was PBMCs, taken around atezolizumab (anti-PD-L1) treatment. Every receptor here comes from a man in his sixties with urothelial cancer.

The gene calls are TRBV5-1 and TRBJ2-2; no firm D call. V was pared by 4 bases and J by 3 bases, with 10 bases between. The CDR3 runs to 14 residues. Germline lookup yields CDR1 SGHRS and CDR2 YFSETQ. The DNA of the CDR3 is TGCGCCAGCAGCCCGGTCGTATACACCGGGGAGCTGTTTTTT. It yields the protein CASSPVVYTGELFF. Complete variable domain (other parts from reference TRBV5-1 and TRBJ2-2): KAGVTQTPRYLIKTRGQQVTLSCSPISGHRSVSWYQQTPGQGLQFLFEYFSETQRNKGNFPGRFSGRQFSNSRSEMNVSTLELGDSALYLCASSPVVYTGELFFGEGSRLTVL.

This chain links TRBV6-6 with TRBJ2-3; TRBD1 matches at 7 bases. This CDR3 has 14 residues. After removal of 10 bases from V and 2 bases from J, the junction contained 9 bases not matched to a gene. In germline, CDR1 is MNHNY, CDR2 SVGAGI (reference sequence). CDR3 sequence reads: CAIQQGPLTDTQYF. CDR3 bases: TGTGCCATCCAACAGGGGCCCCTCACAGATACGCAGTATTTT.

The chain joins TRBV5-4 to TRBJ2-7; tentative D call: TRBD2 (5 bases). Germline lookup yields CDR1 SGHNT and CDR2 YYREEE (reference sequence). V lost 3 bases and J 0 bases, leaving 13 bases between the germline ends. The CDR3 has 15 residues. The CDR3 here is CASSSGRGSSYEQYF. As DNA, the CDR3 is TGTGCCAGCAGCTCCGGCCGAGGGAGCTCCTACGAGCAGTACTTC.

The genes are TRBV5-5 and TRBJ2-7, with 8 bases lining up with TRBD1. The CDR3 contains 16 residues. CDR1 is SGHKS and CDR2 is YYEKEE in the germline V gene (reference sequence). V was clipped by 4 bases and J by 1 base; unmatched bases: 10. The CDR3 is CASSTQGAGPSYEQYF. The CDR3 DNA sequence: TGTGCCAGCAGCACCCAGGGGGCGGGTCCATCCTACGAGCAGTACTTC.

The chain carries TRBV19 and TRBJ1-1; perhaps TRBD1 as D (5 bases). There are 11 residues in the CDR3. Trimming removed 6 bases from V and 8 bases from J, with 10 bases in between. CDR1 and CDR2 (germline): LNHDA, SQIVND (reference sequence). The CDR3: CASRVAGEAFF. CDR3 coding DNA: TGTGCCAGTAGAGTGGCAGGGGAAGCTTTCTTT. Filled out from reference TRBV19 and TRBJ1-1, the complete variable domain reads DGGITQSPKYLFRKEGQNVTLSCEQNLNHDAMYWYRQDPGQGLRLIYYSQIVNDFQKGDIAEGYSVSREKKESFPLTVTSAQKNPTAFYLCASRVAGEAFFGQGTRLTVV.

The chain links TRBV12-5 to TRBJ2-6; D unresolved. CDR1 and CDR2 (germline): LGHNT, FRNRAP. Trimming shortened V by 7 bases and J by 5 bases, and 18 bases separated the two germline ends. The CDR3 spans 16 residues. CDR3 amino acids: CASAQNSDLRANVLTF. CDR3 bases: TGTGCTAGTGCCCAGAACAGTGATTTGAGGGCCAACGTCCTGACTTTC.

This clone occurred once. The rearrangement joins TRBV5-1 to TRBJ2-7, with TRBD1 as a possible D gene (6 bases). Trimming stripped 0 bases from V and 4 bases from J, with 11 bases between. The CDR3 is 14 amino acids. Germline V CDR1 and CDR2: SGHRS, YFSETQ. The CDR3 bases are TGCGCCAGCAGCTTGGTGTTGGGGGCATACGAGCAGTACTTC. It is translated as CASSLVLGAYEQYF.

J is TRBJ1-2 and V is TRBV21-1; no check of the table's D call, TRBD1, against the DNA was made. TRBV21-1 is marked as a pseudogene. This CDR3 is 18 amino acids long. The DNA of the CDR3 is TGTGCCAGCAGCGCCCCTGGGCAGGGTATCGGGTTTAGCTATGGCTACACCTTC. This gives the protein CASSAPGQGIGFSYGYTF.

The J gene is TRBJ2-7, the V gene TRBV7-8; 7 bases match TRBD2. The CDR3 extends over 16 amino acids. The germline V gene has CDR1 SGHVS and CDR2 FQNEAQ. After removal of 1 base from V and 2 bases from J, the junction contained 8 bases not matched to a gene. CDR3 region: CASSLVGAGSTYEQYF. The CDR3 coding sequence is TGTGCCAGCAGCTTAGTCGGAGCGGGATCTACCTACGAGCAGTACTTC. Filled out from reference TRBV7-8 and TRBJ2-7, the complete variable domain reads GAGVSQSPRYKVAKRGQDVALRCDPISGHVSLFWYQQALGQGPEFLTYFQNEAQLDKSGLPSDRFFAERPEGSVSTLKIQRTQQEDSAVYLCASSLVGAGSTYEQYFGPGTRLTVT.

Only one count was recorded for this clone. CDR3 sequence (DNA): TGCGCCAGCCTCCCTAGAACACTGAACACCGGGGAGCTGTTTTTT. Translation gives CASLPRTLNTGELFF. The chain has TRBV23-1 and TRBJ2-2; D is unresolved. TRBV23-1 is an open reading frame whose function is uncertain. Trimming left V 8 bases short and J 1 base short, with 14 bases between. The CDR3 totals 15 residues.

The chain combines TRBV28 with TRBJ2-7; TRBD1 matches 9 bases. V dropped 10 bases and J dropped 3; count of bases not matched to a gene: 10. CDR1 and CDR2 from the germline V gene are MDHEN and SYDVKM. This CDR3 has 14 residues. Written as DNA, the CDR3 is TGTGCCACCAACACAGGGGGCGGTCACTACGAGCAGTACTTC. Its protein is CATNTGGGHYEQYF.

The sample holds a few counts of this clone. Here the CDR3 reads CASSLGRKQGANIQYF. CDR3 DNA: TGTGCCAGCAGCCTCGGAAGGAAACAGGGGGCGAACATTCAGTACTTC. This chain joins TRBV4-2 and TRBJ2-4, with TRBD1 matching over 9 bases. This CDR3 region has 16 residues. The germline CDR1 and CDR2 sequences are LGHNA and YNFKEQ. J gave up 7 bases and V 4 bases, and 11 bases lay outside the gene matches.

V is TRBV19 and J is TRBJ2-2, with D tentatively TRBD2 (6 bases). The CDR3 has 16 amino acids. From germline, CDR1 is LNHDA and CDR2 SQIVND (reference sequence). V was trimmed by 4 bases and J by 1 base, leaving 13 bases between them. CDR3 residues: CASSKPGLGNTGELFF. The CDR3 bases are TGTGCCAGTAGTAAACCGGGACTGGGGAACACCGGGGAGCTGTTTTTT.

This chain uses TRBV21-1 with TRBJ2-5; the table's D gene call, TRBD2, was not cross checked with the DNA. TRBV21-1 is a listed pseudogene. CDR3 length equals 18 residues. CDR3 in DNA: TGTGCCAGCAGCAAAGTTGATAGCGGGAGGGCGGGGGCAGAGACCCAGTACTTC. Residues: CASSKVDSGRAGAETQYF.

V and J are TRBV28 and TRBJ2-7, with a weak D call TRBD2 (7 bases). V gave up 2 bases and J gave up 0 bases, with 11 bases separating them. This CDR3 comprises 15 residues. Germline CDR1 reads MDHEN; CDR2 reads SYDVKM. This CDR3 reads CASSLMGGGSYEQYF. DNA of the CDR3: TGTGCCAGCAGTTTAATGGGAGGGGGCTCCTACGAGCAGTACTTC.

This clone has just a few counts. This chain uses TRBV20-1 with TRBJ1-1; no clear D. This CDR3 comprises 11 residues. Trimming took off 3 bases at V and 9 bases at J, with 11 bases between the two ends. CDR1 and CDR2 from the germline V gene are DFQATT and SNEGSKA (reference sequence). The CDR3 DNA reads TGCAGTGCTAGTCAAGGAGGGAAAGCTTTCTTT. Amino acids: CSASQGGKAFF.

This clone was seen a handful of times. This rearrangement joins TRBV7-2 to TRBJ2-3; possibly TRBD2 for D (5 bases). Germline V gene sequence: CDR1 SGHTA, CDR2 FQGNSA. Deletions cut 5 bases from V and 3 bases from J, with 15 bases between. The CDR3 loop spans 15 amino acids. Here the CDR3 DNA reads TGTGCCAGCAGCCTTTACGAGGGCAAGACAGATACGCAGTATTTT. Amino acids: CASSLYEGKTDTQYF.

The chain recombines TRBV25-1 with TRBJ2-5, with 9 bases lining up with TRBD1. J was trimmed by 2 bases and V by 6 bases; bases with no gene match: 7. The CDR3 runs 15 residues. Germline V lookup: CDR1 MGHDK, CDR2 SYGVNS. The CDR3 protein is CASRDRDRDQETQYF. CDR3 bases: TGTGCCAGCAGGGATCGGGACAGGGATCAAGAGACCCAGTACTTC.